This T cell receptor (beta chain) emerged from a study of blood T cells in healthy people across ages. A sample-barcoded 5' primer and a J-beta primer mix were used in a second PCR of roughly 6 to 11 cycles. Via MiXCR, TCRdb re-called the 5' RACE reads, giving one row per CDR3 protein. The repertoire has roughly 410,000 distinct CDR3 sequences, 50% to 60% of them found once; the top ten carry 51%. Germline V gives CDR1 LGHNA, CDR2 YNFKEQ. CDR3 length: 15 amino acids. J lost 7 bases, V lost 0 bases, and 7 bases had no gene match. The receptor was isolated from a man in his sixties in good health. The chain is built from TRBV4-2 and TRBJ2-7; 9 bases are shared with TRBD2. The sequencing sample was made of blood. In nucleotides, the CDR3 is TGTGCCAGCAGCCAAGAGTTAGCGGGAGCGCGGGAGCAGTACTTC. Its protein is CASSQELAGAREQYF.